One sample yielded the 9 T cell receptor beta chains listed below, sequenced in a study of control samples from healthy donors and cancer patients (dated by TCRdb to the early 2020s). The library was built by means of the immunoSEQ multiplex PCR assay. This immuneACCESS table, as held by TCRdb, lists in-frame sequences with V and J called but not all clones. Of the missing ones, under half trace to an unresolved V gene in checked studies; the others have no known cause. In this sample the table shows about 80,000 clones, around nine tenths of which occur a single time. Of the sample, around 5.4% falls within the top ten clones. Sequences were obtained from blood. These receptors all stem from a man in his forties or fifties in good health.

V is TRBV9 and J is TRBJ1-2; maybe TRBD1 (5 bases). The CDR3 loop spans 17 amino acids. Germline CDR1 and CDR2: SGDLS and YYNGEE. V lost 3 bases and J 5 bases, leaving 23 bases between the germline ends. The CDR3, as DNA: TGTGCCAGCAGCGGAACACAAAAGGGAGGGAGGGGATATGGCTACACCTTC. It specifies CASSGTQKGGRGYGYTF.

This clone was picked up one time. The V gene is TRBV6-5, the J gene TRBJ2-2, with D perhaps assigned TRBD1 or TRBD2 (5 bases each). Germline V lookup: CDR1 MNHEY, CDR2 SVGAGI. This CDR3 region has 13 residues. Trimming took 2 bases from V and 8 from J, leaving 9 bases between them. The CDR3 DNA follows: TGTGCCAGCAGTTACGAGGGGAGAGGGGAGCTGTTTTTT. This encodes CASSYEGRGELFF.

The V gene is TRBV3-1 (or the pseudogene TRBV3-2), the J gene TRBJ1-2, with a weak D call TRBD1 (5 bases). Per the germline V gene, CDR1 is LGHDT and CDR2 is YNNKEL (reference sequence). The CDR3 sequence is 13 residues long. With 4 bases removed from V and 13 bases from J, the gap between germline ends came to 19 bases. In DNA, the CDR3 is TGTGCCAGCAGCCCGGGACTCTGGGAGGGGTTCACCTTC. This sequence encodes CASSPGLWEGFTF.

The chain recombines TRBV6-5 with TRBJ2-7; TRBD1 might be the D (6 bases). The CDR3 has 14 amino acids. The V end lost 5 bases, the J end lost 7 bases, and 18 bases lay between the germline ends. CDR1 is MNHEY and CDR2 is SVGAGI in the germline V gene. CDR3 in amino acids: CASSPTGTLVEQYF. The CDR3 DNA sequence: TGTGCCAGCAGTCCTACAGGGACCCTAGTAGAGCAGTACTTC.

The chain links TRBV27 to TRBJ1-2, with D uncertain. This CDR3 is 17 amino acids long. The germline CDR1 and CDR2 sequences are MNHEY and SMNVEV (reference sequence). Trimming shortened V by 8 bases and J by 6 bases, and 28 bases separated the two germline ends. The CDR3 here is CASCRSPRRGEGNGYTF. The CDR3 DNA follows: TGTGCCAGCTGTCGATCCCCCAGGCGGGGAGAAGGCAATGGCTACACCTTC.

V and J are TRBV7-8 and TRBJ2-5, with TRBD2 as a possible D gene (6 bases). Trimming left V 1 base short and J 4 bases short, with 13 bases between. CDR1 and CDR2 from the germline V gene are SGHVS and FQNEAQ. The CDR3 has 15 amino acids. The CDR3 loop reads CASSLGGSGGETQYF. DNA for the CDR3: TGTGCCAGCAGCTTAGGGGGGTCCGGGGGAGAGACCCAGTACTTC.

The CDR3 region is CASSQVDRAGNTIYF. The CDR3 bases are TGCGCCAGCAGCCAAGTAGACAGGGCCGGAAACACCATATATTTT. The V and J genes are TRBV4-1 and TRBJ1-3; TRBD1 agrees at 7 bases. The CDR3 contains 15 residues. CDR1 and CDR2 (germline): MGHRA, YSYEKL. The V and J ends lost 1 base and 4 bases, in that order; junction bases with no gene match: 4.

The CDR3 here is CAWSGGTRGQETQYF. The CDR3, as DNA: TGTGCCTGGAGTGGAGGGACTAGGGGTCAAGAGACCCAGTACTTC. The genes are TRBV30 and TRBJ2-5; 8 nucleotides align to TRBD2. Germline V gene sequence: CDR1 GTSNPN, CDR2 SVGIG (reference sequence). This CDR3 comprises 15 residues. V dropped 1 base and J dropped 2; count of bases not matched to a gene: 6.

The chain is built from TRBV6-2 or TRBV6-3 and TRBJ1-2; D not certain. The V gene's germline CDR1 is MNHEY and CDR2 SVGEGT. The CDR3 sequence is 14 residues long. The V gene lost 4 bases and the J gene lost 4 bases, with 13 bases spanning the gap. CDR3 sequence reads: CASSLDGSAYGYTF. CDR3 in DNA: TGTGCCAGCAGTTTAGACGGGAGCGCCTATGGCTACACCTTC.